This TCR beta chain was retrieved from a study of cytomegalovirus exposure and HLA in healthy donors. Overall study context: The same platform used for the approximately 700 first-cohort repertoires was also used for the 95 to 150 validation repertoires, as a later analysis reported.

Profiling relied on immunoSEQ multiplex PCR, and the TCRdb table lists in-frame clones only, not all of them. The sample yields about 49,000 clones, around 94% seen once. Germline CDR1 reads MNHEY; CDR2 reads SMNVEV (reference sequence). Unmatched junction bases numbered 8, after V lost 6 bases and J lost 8 bases. The length of the CDR3 is 15 residues. What was sequenced was PBMCs. This rearrangement joins TRBV27 to TRBJ2-1; 12 bases map to TRBD1. The receptor's source is a young woman in good health and CMV-seropositive. Here the CDR3 DNA reads TGTGCCAGCAGACTCCGGGACAGGGGGCTCGATGAGCAGTTCTTC. Its translation is CASRLRDRGLDEQFF.